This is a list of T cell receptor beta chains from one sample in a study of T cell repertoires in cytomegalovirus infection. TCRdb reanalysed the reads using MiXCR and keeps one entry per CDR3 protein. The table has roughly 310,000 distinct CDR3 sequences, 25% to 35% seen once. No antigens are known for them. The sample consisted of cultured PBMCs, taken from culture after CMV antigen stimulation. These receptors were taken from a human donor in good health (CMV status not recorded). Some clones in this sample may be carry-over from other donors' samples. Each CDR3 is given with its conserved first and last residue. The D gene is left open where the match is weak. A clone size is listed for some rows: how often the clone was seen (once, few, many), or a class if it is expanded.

DNA: TGTGCCAGCAGCTTACAGTCAGGGGGACTCGGGGAGCTGTTTTTT
CDR3: CASSLQSGGLGELFF
V: TRBV11-2
D: .
J: TRBJ2-2
size: few

DNA: TGTGCCAGCAGGCACCGGGACTCGAACACCGGGGAGCTGTTTTTT
CDR3: CASRHRDSNTGELFF
V: TRBV7-9
D: .
J: TRBJ2-2
size: few

DNA: TGTGCCAGCAGCTTAGTTTTCGGGAACTATGGCTACACCTTC
CDR3: CASSLVFGNYGYTF
V: TRBV7-2
D: .
J: TRBJ1-2
size: few

DNA: TGTGCCAGCAGTTACCCCATCACACAACTAGCGGGAGTCGCCGTTCACTACGAGCAGTACTTC
CDR3: CASSYPITQLAGVAVHYEQYF
V: TRBV6-2/TRBV6-3
D: TRBD2
J: TRBJ2-7
size: .

DNA: TGTGCCAGCAGCTTATTGGAAGATCAGCCCCAGCATTTT
CDR3: CASSLLEDQPQHF
V: TRBV7-2
D: .
J: TRBJ1-5
size: many

DNA: TGTGCCAGCAGAAAAGACGGGGGGGGTTCACCCCTCCACTTT
CDR3: CASRKDGGGSPLHF
V: TRBV7-8
D: .
J: TRBJ1-6
size: .

DNA: TGCAGTGCCCGAGCGGTGATCACAGATACGCAGTATTTT
CDR3: CSARAVITDTQYF
V: TRBV20-1
D: .
J: TRBJ2-3
size: few

DNA: TGTGCCAGTAGGGTAGACAGGGAGCGCAATCAGCCCCAGCATTTT
CDR3: CASRVDRERNQPQHF
V: TRBV19
D: TRBD1
J: TRBJ1-5
size: .

DNA: TGCAGTGCTAGACCCCCCGCAGGGGATGGGTCCTACAATGAGCAGTTCTTC
CDR3: CSARPPAGDGSYNEQFF
V: TRBV20-1
D: .
J: TRBJ2-1
size: many

DNA: TGTGCCAGCACCTCCGAGGATCCCTTCTACAATGAGCAGTTCTTC
CDR3: CASTSEDPFYNEQFF
V: TRBV6-1
D: .
J: TRBJ2-1
size: .

DNA: TGTGCCAGCAGTCCCCGGGGATCACCCCTCCACTTT
CDR3: CASSPRGSPLHF
V: TRBV27
D: .
J: TRBJ1-6
size: few

DNA: TGTGCCAGCCCATCACACCAAGCGAGCTCCTACAATGAGCAGTTCTTC
CDR3: CASPSHQASSYNEQFF
V: TRBV6-1
D: .
J: TRBJ2-1
size: .